This entry concerns a single T cell receptor (beta chain). The antigen remains undetermined. Each of the CD4+ naive, central memory, regulatory and stem cell-like memory populations was sorted via CD45RO/CCR7/CD25/CD127/CD95/CD27. These data are taken from a study of beta chain features in type 1 diabetes. Study details: Taken together, all samples contributed more than 90,000,000 examined sorted cells. Study-level findings and limits: For Type 1 diabetes patients, all four CD4+ subsets carried TCRB CDR3s that were moderately but significantly shorter.

CDR1 and CDR2 from the germline V gene are SGHTA and FQGTGA. The V segment lost 4 bases and the J segment 8 bases; nucleotides outside the gene matches: 7. This CDR3 is 13 amino acids long. Since all of the isolated RNA was reverse transcribed, expressed TCRB transcripts were what got sequenced. Clones were read by immunoSEQ multiplex PCR, and TCRdb kept only the in-frame ones, dropping some. Of 250,000 to 300,000 clones listed, 24% are singletons. The TCR originated in a woman between 25 and 40 years old with type 1 diabetes. Sequencing used naive CD4+ T cells from blood. V and J are TRBV7-3 and TRBJ1-2; 7 positions agree with TRBD1. This CDR3 reads CASSYYDRAGYTF. The DNA for the CDR3 is TGTGCCAGCAGCTACTACGACAGGGCGGGCTACACCTTC.